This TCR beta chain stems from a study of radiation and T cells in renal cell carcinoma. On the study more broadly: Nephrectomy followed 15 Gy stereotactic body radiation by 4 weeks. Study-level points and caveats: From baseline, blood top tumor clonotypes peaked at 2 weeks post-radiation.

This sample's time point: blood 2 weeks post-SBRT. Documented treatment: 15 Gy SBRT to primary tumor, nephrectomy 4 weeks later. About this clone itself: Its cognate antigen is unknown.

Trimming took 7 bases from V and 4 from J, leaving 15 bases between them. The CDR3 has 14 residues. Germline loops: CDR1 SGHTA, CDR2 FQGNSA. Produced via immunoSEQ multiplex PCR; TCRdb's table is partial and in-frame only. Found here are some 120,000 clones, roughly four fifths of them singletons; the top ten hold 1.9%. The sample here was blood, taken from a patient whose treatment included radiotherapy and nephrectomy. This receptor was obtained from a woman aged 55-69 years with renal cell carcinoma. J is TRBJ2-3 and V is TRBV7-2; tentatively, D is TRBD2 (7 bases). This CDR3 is CASTVNGGPDTQYF. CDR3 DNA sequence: TGTGCCAGCACCGTAAACGGGGGGCCAGATACGCAGTATTTT.